The 22 T cell receptor beta chains in this list originate from one sample, sequenced in a study of blood T cell repertoires in COVID-19. The protocol was immunoSEQ multiplex PCR, while the TCRdb copy is restricted to in-frame clones and leaves out a portion. The data contain about 200,000 clones, almost 90% of them singletons. Sequenced input: peripheral blood. The origin of the receptors is a man between 18 and 35 years old with active or convalescent COVID-19.

The chain uses TRBV4-1 and TRBJ2-1; TRBD2 matches at 12 bases. The germline gives CDR1 MGHRA, CDR2 YSYEKL. There are 16 residues in the CDR3. Losses at the gene ends were 6 bases for V and 0 bases for J; bases not matched to a gene: 3. CDR3 DNA sequence: TGCGCCAGCAGGAGGACTAGCGGGAACTCCTACAATGAGCAGTTCTTC. Its translation is CASRRTSGNSYNEQFF.

The V call is TRBV12-3 or TRBV12-4, the J call TRBJ1-4, with D perhaps matching TRBD1 (6 bases). V gave up 6 bases and J gave up 7 bases, with 9 bases separating them. The CDR3 sequence is 12 residues long. The CDR3 region is CASRSRGEKLFF. In DNA, the CDR3 is TGTGCCAGCAGGTCCAGGGGTGAAAAACTGTTTTTT.

The chain carries TRBV5-1 and TRBJ2-2, with 8 bases aligning to TRBD1. CDR3 length: 16 amino acids. Germline-derived CDR1 and CDR2 are SGHRS and YFSETQ. Trimming at V came to 0 bases and at J to 2 bases, leaving 3 bases not matched to a gene. This chain's CDR3 is CASSLGQGINTGELFF. DNA for the CDR3: TGCGCCAGCAGCTTGGGACAGGGGATTAACACCGGGGAGCTGTTTTTT.

This chain uses TRBV9 with TRBJ2-3, with 7 bases aligning to TRBD1. The CDR3 loop spans 14 amino acids. CDR1 SGDLS and CDR2 YYNGEE come from the germline V gene. V trimming: 3 bases; J trimming: 6 bases; junction bases outside the gene matches: 7. Written as DNA, the CDR3 is TGTGCCAGCAGCGGCGACAGGGTGGGCGATACGCAGTATTTT. This gives the protein CASSGDRVGDTQYF.

The chain links TRBV6-5 to TRBJ2-1; 7 positions match TRBD1. The CDR3 runs 14 residues. V gave up 7 bases and J gave up 2 bases; unmatched junction bases: 5. Germline V gives CDR1 MNHEY, CDR2 SVGAGI. The CDR3 loop is CASTGTEAYNEQFF. DNA for the CDR3: TGTGCCAGCACCGGGACAGAAGCCTACAATGAGCAGTTCTTC.

The gene calls are TRBV2 and TRBJ1-5; 7 positions match TRBD1. The ends lost 3 bases at V and 5 bases at J; junction bases unmatched: 4. This CDR3 region has 14 residues. The germline V gene encodes CDR1 SNHLY and CDR2 FYNNEI. The DNA for the CDR3 is TGTGCCAGCAGTGAGTACAGGGGTCATCAGCCCCAGCATTTT. Its translation: CASSEYRGHQPQHF.

The chain links TRBV29-1 to TRBJ2-7; 9 nucleotides line up with TRBD1. The length of the CDR3 is 14 residues. Germline values: CDR1 SQVTM, CDR2 ANQGSEA. J was trimmed by 4 bases and V by 6 bases; bases with no gene match: 10. The CDR3 reads CSVAFGTGQYEQYF. CDR3 DNA sequence: TGCAGCGTCGCCTTCGGGACAGGGCAATACGAGCAGTACTTC.

The V and J genes are TRBV30 and TRBJ1-1, with D possibly being TRBD1 (6 bases). Germline V gives CDR1 GTSNPN, CDR2 SVGIG (reference sequence). CDR3 length: 17 amino acids. V lost 4 bases and J 2 bases, leaving 23 bases between the germline ends. CDR3 protein: CAWITGSRLPPNTEAFF. Written as DNA, the CDR3 is TGTGCCTGGATTACAGGGTCCCGGCTCCCCCCTAACACTGAAGCTTTCTTT.

The chain couples TRBV6-1 to TRBJ2-7, with TRBD2 as a possible D gene (6 bases). Looked up from germline, CDR1 is MNHNS and CDR2 is SASEGT. The CDR3 is 16 amino acids. V shed 3 bases and J shed 0 bases, with 15 bases lying between them. CDR3 residues: CASSDRWRESSYEQYF. In DNA form, the CDR3 reads TGTGCCAGCAGTGACCGTTGGCGGGAATCCTCCTACGAGCAGTACTTC.

The rearrangement joins TRBV14 to TRBJ1-4; D is perhaps TRBD1 (5 bases). This CDR3 comprises 15 residues. CDR1 and CDR2 from the germline V gene are SGHDN and FVKESK. V was clipped by 0 bases and J by 8 bases, with 13 bases between them. CDR3 DNA sequence: TGTGCCAGCAGCCAAGAGGGGGGTCCGGGAGAAAAACTGTTTTTT. It yields the protein CASSQEGGPGEKLFF.

This chain links TRBV9 with TRBJ2-2; a weak D match, TRBD1 (6 bases). Trimming left V 3 bases short and J 0 bases short, with 9 bases between. The CDR3 is 15 amino acids. Germline V gene lookup returns CDR1 SGDLS and CDR2 YYNGEE. CDR3 region: CASSGRTANTGELFF. The CDR3 DNA is TGTGCCAGCAGCGGACGGACAGCGAACACCGGGGAGCTGTTTTTT.

The chain joins TRBV6-4 to TRBJ2-7; 9 bases are a match to TRBD1. There are 13 residues in the CDR3. Unmatched junction bases numbered 2, after V lost 8 bases and J lost 0 bases. Germline V lookup: CDR1 MRHNA, CDR2 SNTAGT. DNA of the CDR3: TGTGCCAGCCCGACAGGGGGCTCCTACGAGCAGTACTTC. This encodes CASPTGGSYEQYF.

The chain carries TRBV6-5 and TRBJ1-1; D may be TRBD1 (6 bases). Germline CDR1 is MNHEY and CDR2 is SVGAGI. This CDR3 is 15 amino acids long. Trimming removed 6 bases at V and 0 bases at J, with 14 bases between. The CDR3 region is CASRPWDKLNTEAFF. CDR3 DNA sequence: TGTGCCAGCAGACCCTGGGACAAGTTGAACACTGAAGCTTTCTTT.

J is TRBJ2-1 and V is TRBV3-1 (or the pseudogene TRBV3-2); 7 nucleotides align to TRBD1. Losses at the gene ends were 4 bases for V and 3 bases for J; bases not matched to a gene: 9. The CDR3 runs to 16 residues. The germline CDR1 and CDR2 sequences are LGHDT and YNNKEL (reference sequence). CDR3 region: CASSPKTRTGYNEQFF. CDR3 nucleotides: TGTGCCAGCAGCCCAAAGACCCGGACAGGCTACAATGAGCAGTTCTTC.

V and J are TRBV3-1 (or the pseudogene TRBV3-2) and TRBJ2-1; perhaps TRBD2 as D (7 bases). The germline V gene has CDR1 LGHDT and CDR2 YNNKEL (reference sequence). V was clipped by 5 bases and J by 1 base, with 18 bases between them. This CDR3 spans 17 amino acids. This chain's CDR3 is CASSYKWGGGSYNEQFF. The CDR3 DNA reads as TGTGCCAGCAGCTACAAGTGGGGGGGCGGTTCCTACAATGAGCAGTTCTTC.

The J gene is TRBJ1-2, the V gene TRBV5-6, with D tentatively TRBD1 (5 bases). Germline CDR1 and CDR2: SGHDT and YYEEEE. Trimming took off 3 bases at V and 6 bases at J, with 15 bases between the two ends. CDR3 length equals 14 residues. The CDR3 coding sequence is TGTGCCAGCAGCTGGGGGGGAAATAGTGATGGCTACACCTTC. Residues: CASSWGGNSDGYTF. Using reference TRBV5-6 and TRBJ1-2 for the parts outside the CDR3, the full variable domain is DAGVTQSPTHLIKTRGQQVTLRCSPKSGHDTVSWYQQALGQGPQFIFQYYEEEERQRGNFPDRFSGHQFPNYSSELNVNALLLGDSALYLCASSWGGNSDGYTFGSGTRLTVV.

V gene TRBV6-4 combines with J gene TRBJ2-1; TRBD2 might be the D (7 bases). CDR1 and CDR2 (germline): MRHNA, SNTAGT. V was trimmed by 8 bases and J by 2 bases, leaving 10 bases between them. The length of the CDR3 is 13 residues. The CDR3 reads CASSGGPYNEQFF. CDR3 sequence (DNA): TGTGCCAGCTCCGGGGGGCCCTACAATGAGCAGTTCTTC.

This rearrangement joins TRBV4-1 to TRBJ2-7; 8 positions agree with TRBD1. The trim removed 11 bases at V and 5 bases at J, leaving 14 bases unmatched. The V gene's germline CDR1 is MGHRA and CDR2 YSYEKL. This CDR3 has 14 residues. The CDR3 reads CAVLRKTGDHEQYF. CDR3 sequence (DNA): TGCGCCGTACTGCGTAAGACAGGGGACCACGAGCAGTACTTC.

The CDR3 nucleotides read TGCGCCAGCAGCTTGGTGGGTGGACAGCGCACAGATACGCAGTATTTT. This encodes CASSLVGGQRTDTQYF. The gene calls are TRBV5-1 and TRBJ2-3, with D perhaps matching TRBD1 (6 bases). Trimming removed 0 bases at V and 1 base at J, with 12 bases between. The CDR3 has 16 amino acids. Germline-derived CDR1 and CDR2 are SGHRS and YFSETQ.

The CDR3: CASSRRQGGESNTEAFF. Here the CDR3 DNA reads TGCGCCAGCAGCAGGCGACAGGGAGGTGAGTCGAACACTGAAGCTTTCTTT. V and J are TRBV5-1 and TRBJ1-1; 7 positions match TRBD1. This CDR3 contains 17 residues. V lost 4 bases and J lost 1; bases outside the gene matches: 13. Germline V gene data show CDR1 as SGHRS and CDR2 as YFSETQ.

V and J are TRBV9 and TRBJ1-5; D is ambiguous. CDR3 length: 15 residues. Germline V lookup: CDR1 SGDLS, CDR2 YYNGEE. The V and J ends lost 0 bases and 4 bases respectively, with 11 bases between them. The CDR3 protein is CASSVGPGRNQPQHF. As DNA, the CDR3 is TGTGCCAGCAGCGTAGGTCCGGGTAGGAATCAGCCCCAGCATTTT.

V usage is TRBV7-3 and J usage is TRBJ2-3, with 11 bases that match TRBD2. CDR1 and CDR2 (germline): SGHTA, FQGTGA. CDR3 length: 14 residues. V trimming: 8 bases; J trimming: 6 bases; junction bases outside the gene matches: 7. The CDR3 DNA sequence: TGTGCCAGCTCACCGGCTAGCGGGAGGGATACGCAGTATTTT. Translation gives CASSPASGRDTQYF.